This TCR beta chain was captured in a study of PD-1 blockade in classical Hodgkin lymphoma. Overall study results and limits: By C4D1, CD4+ diversity increased significantly, especially in complete responders.

Profiled with immunoSEQ multiplex PCR; TCRdb holds only in-frame clones, not every one. The profile shows about 100,000 clones, around 88% of them singletons. As for this clone: As yet, its antigen is unknown.

After autologous stem cell transplantation all patients relapsed, and prior brentuximab vedotin exposure differed between cohorts. Sequenced here: peripheral blood mononuclear cells (PBMCs), sampled before the second cycle of nivolumab. The receptor comes from a human donor with classical Hodgkin lymphoma.

This CDR3 is CASSQGQGAPYEQYF. DNA for the CDR3: TGCGCCAGCAGCCAAGGACAGGGGGCTCCCTACGAGCAGTACTTC. V usage is TRBV4-3 and J usage is TRBJ2-7, with 10 bases aligning to TRBD1. CDR1 is LGHNA, CDR2 YSLEER, per germline. V trimming: 1 base; J trimming: 2 bases; junction bases outside the gene matches: 2. This CDR3 has 15 residues.